The 18 T cell receptor beta chains reported below all come from one sample, sequenced in a study of T cell clones after liver transplantation. Using immunoSEQ multiplex PCR, the repertoire was profiled, and TCRdb retains in-frame clones only, with some absent. The sample shows more than 65,000 clones, roughly nine tenths of them seen only once. This specimen was CD4+ T cells from blood, taken before liver transplant. These receptors all come from a human donor who received a liver transplant.

The V call is TRBV4-1, the J call TRBJ1-1, with D possibly matching TRBD1 (5 bases). V gave up 0 bases and J gave up 4 bases, with 9 bases separating them. Germline V gives CDR1 MGHRA, CDR2 YSYEKL. The CDR3 has 14 amino acids. CDR3 sequence: CASSQDPGVTEAFF. As DNA, the CDR3 is TGCGCCAGCAGCCAAGATCCGGGGGTCACTGAAGCTTTCTTT.

This chain links TRBV7-3 with TRBJ2-5; D may be TRBD1 or TRBD2 (7 bases each). The V gene's germline CDR1 is SGHTA and CDR2 FQGTGA. This CDR3 region has 16 residues. The ends were cut back, 5 bases at V and 4 bases at J, with 20 bases in the middle. CDR3 DNA: TGTGCCAGCAGCCGCCTGGGTACAGGGGAGGGAGAGACCCAGTACTTC. Amino acids: CASSRLGTGEGETQYF.

The V call is TRBV4-3, the J call TRBJ1-1; D perhaps matches TRBD1 (6 bases). The CDR3 is made up of 16 amino acids. Trimming shortened V by 5 bases and J by 0 bases, and 16 bases separated the two germline ends. CDR1 is LGHNA, CDR2 YSLEER, per germline. The CDR3 spells CASSTQGGNMNTEAFF. CDR3 coding DNA: TGCGCCAGCAGCACTCAAGGGGGAAACATGAACACTGAAGCTTTCTTT.

The chain carries TRBV2 and TRBJ2-7; TRBD1 or TRBD2 may be the D gene (5 bases each). This CDR3 has 13 residues. V gave up 8 bases and J gave up 0 bases, with 11 bases separating them. Germline CDR1 reads SNHLY; CDR2 reads FYNNEI. The CDR3 is CASRDGYSYEQYF. DNA of the CDR3: TGTGCCAGCCGGGACGGTTACTCCTACGAGCAGTACTTC.

The rearrangement uses TRBV4-1 and TRBJ2-1, with 8 positions matching TRBD2. V shed 0 bases, J shed 0 bases, and the junction held 7 bases outside the gene matches. This CDR3 has 18 amino acids. From germline, CDR1 is MGHRA and CDR2 YSYEKL. DNA of the CDR3: TGCGCCAGCAGCCAAGAACTAGCGGTGAGTTACTCCTACAATGAGCAGTTCTTC. It codes for CASSQELAVSYSYNEQFF.

The chain combines TRBV5-4 with TRBJ1-1; D ambiguous. CDR1 and CDR2 (germline): SGHNT, YYREEE (reference sequence). The CDR3 runs to 11 residues. The V gene lost 4 bases and the J gene lost 3 bases, with 4 bases spanning the gap. The CDR3 is CASSTHTEAFF. DNA for the CDR3: TGTGCCAGCAGCACCCACACTGAAGCTTTCTTT.

This clone appeared once. This chain uses TRBV7-9 with TRBJ2-7, with D possibly matching TRBD2 (5 bases). The CDR3 has 14 residues. Germline values: CDR1 SEHNR, CDR2 FQNEAQ (reference sequence). Trimming took 3 bases from V and 4 from J, leaving 13 bases between them. The CDR3 here is CASSFTSISYEQYF. CDR3 coding DNA: TGTGCCAGCAGCTTTACTAGTATTTCGTACGAGCAGTACTTC.

V usage is TRBV18 and J usage is TRBJ2-5; 11 bases fit TRBD2. Germline V gene lookup returns CDR1 KGHSH and CDR2 LQKENI. V dropped 0 bases and J dropped 7; count of bases not matched to a gene: 7. The CDR3 loop spans 16 amino acids. CDR3 in DNA: TGTGCCAGCTCACCACCGTCTAGCGGGAGGCAGGGGACCCAGTACTTC. Amino acids: CASSPPSSGRQGTQYF.

This clone has a handful of counts. The chain combines TRBV5-6 with TRBJ2-1, with 7 bases that match TRBD2. Germline assignment: CDR1 SGHDT and CDR2 YYEEEE. This CDR3 contains 18 residues. The V and J ends lost 0 bases and 8 bases, in that order; junction bases with no gene match: 17. In DNA, the CDR3 is TGTGCCAGCAGCTTGGCACGGGCGGGAGAGTGGAAAGAGGATGAGCAGTTCTTC. Its translation: CASSLARAGEWKEDEQFF.

As to this clone: In the same sample, other DNA sequences code for this CDR3. The V call is TRBV2, the J call TRBJ2-7, with 9 bases fitting TRBD1. The CDR3 consists of 12 residues. Germline V gene lookup returns CDR1 SNHLY and CDR2 FYNNEI. Losses at the gene ends were 6 bases for V and 3 bases for J; bases not matched to a gene: 0. CDR3 nucleotide sequence: TGTGCCAGCAGGGACAGGGGCTACGAGCAGTACTTC. Amino acids: CASRDRGYEQYF.

The CDR3 sequence: CASTPATGAMIETQYF. DNA of the CDR3: TGTGCCAGCACCCCCGCCACGGGGGCTATGATAGAGACCCAGTACTTC. V and J are TRBV11-3 and TRBJ2-5; either TRBD1 or TRBD2 may supply D (6 bases each). Trimming took 7 bases from V and 4 from J, leaving 22 bases between them. The CDR3 sequence is 16 residues long. CDR1 is SGHNT and CDR2 is YENEEA in the germline V gene.

This sequence joins TRBV7-9 and TRBJ2-7; D might be TRBD1 (5 bases). Trimming shortened V by 4 bases and J by 5 bases, and 12 bases separated the two germline ends. Per germline, CDR1 SEHNR and CDR2 FQNEAQ (reference sequence). The CDR3 covers 13 residues. CDR3 DNA sequence: TGTGCCAGCAGCTCTACAGGCTTTGACGAGCAGTACTTC. It encodes CASSSTGFDEQYF.

This chain joins TRBV11-2 and TRBJ1-2; TRBD1 is a possible D gene (5 bases). Germline loops: CDR1 SGHAT, CDR2 FQNNGV. Trimming cost V 0 bases and J 3 bases, with 5 bases left between them. The CDR3 loop spans 13 amino acids. The CDR3 reads CASSLDRDYGYTF. In DNA, the CDR3 is TGTGCCAGCAGCTTAGACAGGGACTATGGCTACACCTTC.

This chain connects TRBV7-2 to TRBJ2-3; D may be TRBD1 (6 bases). The CDR3 extends over 16 amino acids. CDR1 is SGHTA and CDR2 is FQGNSA in the germline V gene. V was trimmed by 5 bases and J by 2 bases, leaving 17 bases between them. CDR3 sequence (DNA): TGTGCCAGCAGCAACCGGGACAAACCAATCACAGATACGCAGTATTTT. Residues: CASSNRDKPITDTQYF.

V is TRBV11-2 and J is TRBJ1-1, with TRBD1 identical over 9 bases. From germline, CDR1 is SGHAT and CDR2 FQNNGV. The length of the CDR3 is 14 residues. V trimming: 1 base; J trimming: 4 bases; junction bases outside the gene matches: 1. The CDR3 nucleotides are TGTGCCAGCAGCTTAGTACAGGGGGCCACTGAAGCTTTCTTT. Translation: CASSLVQGATEAFF. Together with reference TRBV11-2 and TRBJ1-1, the CDR3 gives the full variable domain: EAGVAQSPRYKIIEKRQSVAFWCNPISGHATLYWYQQILGQGPKLLIQFQNNGVVDDSQLPKDRFSAERLKGVDSTLKIQPAKLEDSAVYLCASSLVQGATEAFFGQGTRLTVV.

This chain joins TRBV7-8 and TRBJ1-1; D remains unclear. The V gene lost 1 base and the J gene lost 3 bases, with 12 bases spanning the gap. Germline V lookup: CDR1 SGHVS, CDR2 FQNEAQ. This CDR3 comprises 15 residues. The CDR3, as DNA: TGTGCCAGCAGCTTAGAGGCACTGAGGGACACTGAAGCTTTCTTT. This gives the protein CASSLEALRDTEAFF.

This chain links TRBV25-1 with TRBJ2-7; the D call may be TRBD1 or TRBD2 (5 bases each). The CDR3 runs 14 residues. The ends were cut back, 5 bases at V and 1 base at J, with 12 bases in the middle. Per the germline V gene, CDR1 is MGHDK and CDR2 is SYGVNS. CDR3 sequence reads: CASSTVGVSYEQYF. In DNA, the CDR3 is TGTGCCAGCAGTACTGTGGGGGTGTCCTACGAGCAGTACTTC.

This chain joins TRBV4-2 and TRBJ2-6, with 7 bases that match TRBD1. The junction had 6 bases not matched to a gene; V was cut back by 1 base and J by 12 bases. Germline CDR1 reads LGHNA; CDR2 reads YNFKEQ. The length of the CDR3 is 14 residues. CDR3 in DNA: TGTGCCAGCAGCCAAGCGACAGGGTCGGTCGTCCTGACTTTC. Translation: CASSQATGSVVLTF.